The rows below give T cell receptor beta chains drawn from one sample of a study of T cells in Graves' hyperthyroidism and ophthalmopathy. TCRdb analysed the multiplex PCR reads with MiXCR anew, one entry per CDR3 protein. Among hundreds of thousands of distinct CDR3 sequences, around 15% were seen once, and the ten largest hold approximately 13%. Specimen: blood. Source of these receptors: a man between 18 and 29 years old with Graves' ophthalmopathy. CDR3s include the opening cysteine and the closing phenylalanine or tryptophan. Each record gives: J gene, V gene, CDR3 protein.

j_call: TRBJ2-1
v_call: TRBV5-1
cdr3_aa: CAGSGDSQVAEQFF

j_call: TRBJ2-1
v_call: TRBV12-5
cdr3_aa: CASGLIGTRNGEQFF

j_call: TRBJ2-2
v_call: TRBV6-1
cdr3_aa: CASSVEGSGELFF

j_call: TRBJ2-5
v_call: TRBV10-3
cdr3_aa: CATAPQALETQYF

j_call: TRBJ2-7
v_call: TRBV6-1
cdr3_aa: CAVRQGGAYEQYF

j_call: TRBJ2-7
v_call: TRBV27
cdr3_aa: CASRVAGGGYEQYF

j_call: TRBJ2-1
v_call: TRBV5-8
cdr3_aa: CASSSGGASYNEQFF

j_call: TRBJ1-2
v_call: TRBV5-5
cdr3_aa: CASSLVIVGDPKRYGYTF

j_call: TRBJ2-3
v_call: TRBV7-6
cdr3_aa: CASSFARDPGTDTQYF

j_call: TRBJ2-7
v_call: TRBV19
cdr3_aa: CASSIRSDGWAEQYF

j_call: TRBJ1-5
v_call: TRBV12-3/TRBV12-4
cdr3_aa: CASSPTTGEQPQHF

j_call: TRBJ2-7
v_call: TRBV6-1
cdr3_aa: CASTSETTFSYEQYF

j_call: TRBJ2-5
v_call: TRBV4-2
cdr3_aa: CASSQVVAGGGETQYF

j_call: TRBJ2-3
v_call: TRBV19
cdr3_aa: CASSIVASTDTQYF

j_call: TRBJ1-3
v_call: TRBV2
cdr3_aa: CASSSQGSIYF

j_call: TRBJ2-5
v_call: TRBV5-1
cdr3_aa: CASSLANSGGRAETQYF

j_call: TRBJ2-2
v_call: TRBV13
cdr3_aa: CASQTGTTGELFF

j_call: TRBJ1-1
v_call: TRBV4-1
cdr3_aa: CASSHGRARANTEAFF

j_call: TRBJ2-2
v_call: TRBV20-1
cdr3_aa: CSATDPNTGGLFF

j_call: TRBJ2-1
v_call: TRBV11-1
cdr3_aa: CASSHSGARNNEQFF

j_call: TRBJ1-1
v_call: TRBV6-4
cdr3_aa: CASRGTPNTEAFF

j_call: TRBJ1-6
v_call: TRBV27
cdr3_aa: CASNIQGNNSPLHF

j_call: TRBJ2-6
v_call: TRBV7-9
cdr3_aa: CASSTGQGLSGANVLTF

j_call: TRBJ2-7
v_call: TRBV7-9
cdr3_aa: CASSLIGAYEQYF

j_call: TRBJ2-7
v_call: TRBV14
cdr3_aa: CASSQDHGLAGSYEQYF

j_call: TRBJ1-2
v_call: TRBV10-3
cdr3_aa: CAIMEGYWGYTF

j_call: TRBJ2-5
v_call: TRBV19
cdr3_aa: CASSIIGFETQYF

j_call: TRBJ2-7
v_call: TRBV7-2
cdr3_aa: CATKTPLSYEQYF

j_call: TRBJ2-5
v_call: TRBV12-3/TRBV12-4
cdr3_aa: CASSGAPGGIETQYF